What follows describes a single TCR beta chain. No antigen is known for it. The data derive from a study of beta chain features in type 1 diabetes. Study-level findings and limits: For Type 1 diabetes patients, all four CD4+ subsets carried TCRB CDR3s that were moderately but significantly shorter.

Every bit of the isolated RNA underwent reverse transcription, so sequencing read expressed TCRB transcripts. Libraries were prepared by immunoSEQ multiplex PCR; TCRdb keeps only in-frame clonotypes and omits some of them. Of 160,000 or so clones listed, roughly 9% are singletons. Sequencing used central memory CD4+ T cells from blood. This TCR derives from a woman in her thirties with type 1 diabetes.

CDR3 sequence (DNA): TGTGCCTGGGCGGATAGCAATCAGCCCCAGCATTTT. Translating it yields CAWADSNQPQHF. The chain is built from TRBV30 and TRBJ1-5; D is ambiguous. CDR1 is GTSNPN, CDR2 SVGIG, per germline (reference sequence). With 5 bases removed from V and 0 bases from J, the gap between germline ends came to 5 bases. The CDR3 has 12 residues.